The next 28 T cell receptor beta chains were all read from a single sample in a study of technical replicates of blood from several donors (dated 2017 in TCRdb). Libraries were made using the immunoSEQ multiplex PCR assay. Here the immuneACCESS table is served through TCRdb, limited to in-frame sequences with V and J called. Missing clones are a known gap in these copies; in checked studies unresolved V genes cover under half, and the rest lacks a known reason. This sample gives about 79,000 clones in total; 85% to 95% of them show up just once. The ten largest clones add up to approximately 0.25% of the sample. The sample comprised T cells isolated from PBMCs. The receptors shown here come from a human donor in good health.

This chain uses TRBV7-9 with TRBJ2-7; 9 bases match TRBD2. The V and J ends lost 5 bases and 7 bases, in that order; junction bases with no gene match: 6. Per the germline V gene, CDR1 is SEHNR and CDR2 is FQNEAQ (reference sequence). The length of the CDR3 is 13 residues. CDR3 residues: CASSRTSDLEQYF. For the CDR3, the DNA is TGTGCCAGCAGCCGGACTAGCGACTTAGAGCAGTACTTC.

This rearrangement joins TRBV7-3 to TRBJ2-1, with 7 positions matching TRBD2. CDR1 is SGHTA and CDR2 is FQGTGA in the germline V gene. The V gene end was trimmed by 1 base and the J gene end by 8 bases; junction bases not matched to a gene: 8. The CDR3 sequence is 15 residues long. As DNA, the CDR3 is TGTGCCAGCAGCTTAAAAGCGGGACTGGGGGATGAGCAGTTCTTC. Its protein is CASSLKAGLGDEQFF.

The chain has TRBV5-4 and TRBJ1-2, with D unclear. This CDR3 comprises 14 residues. The germline V gene encodes CDR1 SGHNT and CDR2 YYREEE (reference sequence). V was cut by 4 bases and J by 0 bases, with 10 bases left in between. The CDR3 nucleotides are TGTGCCAGCAGCCCCCAGTCTTCTAACTATGGCTACACCTTC. Translated: CASSPQSSNYGYTF.

The genes are TRBV5-5 and TRBJ2-3, with D maybe TRBD2 (7 bases). Germline CDR1 SGHKS, CDR2 YYEKEE (reference sequence). This CDR3 has 16 residues. The V end was cut by 0 bases, the J end by 1 base, with 12 bases between. The CDR3 region is CASSLAGGQGTDTQYF. In DNA form, the CDR3 reads TGTGCCAGCAGCTTGGCCGGGGGGCAGGGCACAGATACGCAGTATTTT. The whole variable domain, remainder taken from reference TRBV5-5 and TRBJ2-3, is DAGVTQSPTHLIKTRGQQVTLRCSPISGHKSVSWYQQVLGQGPQFIFQYYEKEERGRGNFPDRFSARQFPNYSSELNVNALLLGDSALYLCASSLAGGQGTDTQYFGPGTRLTVL.

This chain links TRBV28 with TRBJ2-2; 8 bases align to TRBD2. The length of the CDR3 is 14 residues. Germline assignment: CDR1 MDHEN and CDR2 SYDVKM. V lost 3 bases and J lost 6; bases outside the gene matches: 3. CDR3 residues: CASSLASGPGELFF. The CDR3 DNA follows: TGTGCCAGCAGTTTGGCTAGCGGGCCCGGGGAGCTGTTTTTT. Combining the CDR3 with reference TRBV28 and TRBJ2-2 gives the whole variable domain DVKVTQSSRYLVKRTGEKVFLECVQDMDHENMFWYRQDPGLGLRLIYFSYDVKMKEKGDIPEGYSVSREKKERFSLILESASTNQTSMYLCASSLASGPGELFFGEGSRLTVL.

This rearrangement joins TRBV2 to TRBJ1-5; tentative D call: TRBD1 (5 bases). CDR3 length equals 16 residues. Trimming shortened V by 4 bases and J by 3 bases, and 16 bases separated the two germline ends. CDR1 and CDR2 (germline): SNHLY, FYNNEI. The CDR3 loop is CASSGSGFRDNQPQHF. The CDR3 DNA sequence: TGTGCCAGCAGTGGAAGTGGGTTCAGGGACAATCAGCCCCAGCATTTT.

This sequence joins TRBV13 and TRBJ2-5; 8 bases are a match to TRBD1. The CDR3 loop spans 14 amino acids. The germline V gene has CDR1 PRHDT and CDR2 FYEKMQ (reference sequence). V trimming: 5 bases; J trimming: 4 bases; junction bases outside the gene matches: 6. The CDR3 sequence: CASSLRGLSETQYF. In DNA, the CDR3 is TGTGCCAGCAGCCTCAGGGGGCTGTCAGAGACCCAGTACTTC.

The rearrangement uses TRBV25-1 and TRBJ1-3; 7 nucleotides agree with TRBD1. This CDR3 is 15 amino acids long. V was pared by 3 bases and J by 1 base, with 3 bases of the junction left unmatched. Germline V CDR1 and CDR2: MGHDK, SYGVNS. The CDR3 loop reads CASSDSRGSGNTIYF. The CDR3 nucleotides are TGTGCCAGCAGTGACTCCAGGGGGTCTGGAAACACCATATATTTT.

The chain links TRBV13 to TRBJ2-1; 13 bases line up with TRBD2. The CDR3 has 17 residues. Trimming at V came to 3 bases and at J to 2 bases, leaving 4 bases not matched to a gene. CDR1 is PRHDT, CDR2 FYEKMQ, per germline (reference sequence). CDR3 region: CASSLGLAGTTYNEQFF. The CDR3 DNA sequence: TGTGCCAGCAGCTTGGGACTAGCGGGAACCACCTACAATGAGCAGTTCTTC.

This clone was found once. The rearrangement links TRBV7-8 to TRBJ2-2, with 8 positions matching TRBD1. Trimming removed 9 bases from V and 0 bases from J; junction bases left unmatched: 6. CDR1 is SGHVS and CDR2 is FQNEAQ in the germline V gene. The CDR3 runs to 15 residues. The CDR3 loop reads CASAQGVSNTGELFF. The CDR3 nucleotides read TGTGCCAGTGCACAGGGGGTCTCGAACACCGGGGAGCTGTTTTTT.

V gene TRBV6-1 combines with J gene TRBJ1-3; 9 positions agree with TRBD1. V was pared by 2 bases and J by 4 bases, with 9 bases of the junction left unmatched. This CDR3 region has 17 residues. Looked up from germline, CDR1 is MNHNS and CDR2 is SASEGT. The CDR3 here is CASSETRDRVYGNTIYF. CDR3 coding DNA: TGTGCCAGCAGTGAAACCAGGGACAGGGTGTACGGAAACACCATATATTTT.

V gene TRBV9 combines with J gene TRBJ2-3; TRBD2 agrees at 14 bases. From germline, CDR1 is SGDLS and CDR2 YYNGEE. The CDR3 totals 17 residues. J lost 6 bases, V lost 0 bases, and 6 bases had no gene match. CDR3 DNA: TGTGCCAGCAGCGTAGGACTAGCGGGGGGGCCTAGGGATACGCAGTATTTT. Translation gives CASSVGLAGGPRDTQYF. Combining the CDR3 with reference TRBV9 and TRBJ2-3 gives the whole variable domain DSGVTQTPKHLITATGQRVTLRCSPRSGDLSVYWYQQSLDQGLQFLIQYYNGEERAKGNILERFSAQQFPDLHSELNLSSLELGDSALYFCASSVGLAGGPRDTQYFGPGTRLTVL.

The chain carries TRBV29-1 and TRBJ2-3; 9 nucleotides agree with TRBD1. Per germline, CDR1 SQVTM and CDR2 ANQGSEA. Trimming took 6 bases from V and 6 from J; bases not matched to a gene: 16. The CDR3 runs 16 residues. The CDR3 DNA reads as TGCAGCGTCAGAGAACTTACCGGGACAGGGAGTGATACGCAGTATTTT. Amino acids: CSVRELTGTGSDTQYF.

This clone has only one observation. This chain joins TRBV4-1 and TRBJ2-7, with D perhaps TRBD1 (5 bases). Per the germline V gene, CDR1 is MGHRA and CDR2 is YSYEKL. The CDR3 runs 14 residues. With 1 base removed from V and 4 bases from J, the gap between germline ends came to 11 bases. The CDR3 bases are TGCGCCAGCAGCCAAGCCCAGGGAATGTACGAGCAGTACTTC. Translated: CASSQAQGMYEQYF.

The V and J genes are TRBV5-1 and TRBJ2-2, with D tentatively TRBD1 (6 bases). V was clipped by 0 bases and J by 4 bases, with 13 bases between them. The CDR3 consists of 16 residues. Germline CDR1 is SGHRS and CDR2 is YFSETQ. The CDR3 region has the DNA TGCGCCAGCAGCTTGGCCGTACAGGGCGCCACCGGGGAGCTGTTTTTT. This translates into CASSLAVQGATGELFF.

V is TRBV11-3 and J is TRBJ2-1; 9 nucleotides match TRBD1. The CDR3 runs 15 residues. J gave up 7 bases and V 4 bases, and 8 bases lay outside the gene matches. The germline gives CDR1 SGHNT, CDR2 YENEEA. For the CDR3, the DNA is TGTGCCAGCAGCTCGGACAGGGGATTGTGGAATGAGCAGTTCTTC. It translates to CASSSDRGLWNEQFF.

The chain employs TRBV30 and TRBJ2-3; TRBD2 aligns across 8 bases. J gave up 3 bases and V 0 bases, and 5 bases lay outside the gene matches. Germline CDR1 reads GTSNPN; CDR2 reads SVGIG (reference sequence). This CDR3 has 15 residues. This chain's CDR3 is CAWSVLGGGTDTQYF. The CDR3 coding sequence is TGTGCCTGGAGTGTACTGGGCGGGGGGACAGATACGCAGTATTTT.

The rearrangement joins TRBV11-2 to TRBJ1-4, with 7 bases identical to TRBD1. Per germline, CDR1 SGHAT and CDR2 FQNNGV. The trim removed 5 bases at V and 6 bases at J, leaving 15 bases unmatched. The CDR3 is 17 amino acids. The CDR3 DNA reads as TGTGCCAGCAGCCATTTACAGGGGAAGTTAGGCGATGAAAAACTGTTTTTT. This codes for CASSHLQGKLGDEKLFF. The variable domain in full, completed from reference TRBV11-2 and TRBJ1-4, reads EAGVAQSPRYKIIEKRQSVAFWCNPISGHATLYWYQQILGQGPKLLIQFQNNGVVDDSQLPKDRFSAERLKGVDSTLKIQPAKLEDSAVYLCASSHLQGKLGDEKLFFGSGTQLSVL.

The chain combines TRBV5-4 with TRBJ2-1; 8 bases fit TRBD1. CDR3 size: 14 residues. Germline values: CDR1 SGHNT, CDR2 YYREEE (reference sequence). J gave up 4 bases and V 3 bases, and 3 bases lay outside the gene matches. The CDR3: CASSWTGNYNEQFF. The CDR3 nucleotides read TGTGCCAGCAGCTGGACAGGGAATTACAATGAGCAGTTCTTC.

This chain joins TRBV5-4 and TRBJ2-5, with D possibly TRBD2 on 6 matching bases. V was clipped by 3 bases and J by 2 bases, with 8 bases between them. There are 13 residues in the CDR3. Per germline, CDR1 SGHNT and CDR2 YYREEE (reference sequence). The CDR3 here is CASSWGLQETQYF. The DNA for the CDR3 is TGTGCCAGCAGCTGGGGACTGCAAGAGACCCAGTACTTC. The variable domain in full, completed from reference TRBV5-4 and TRBJ2-5, reads ETGVTQSPTHLIKTRGQQVTLRCSSQSGHNTVSWYQQALGQGPQFIFQYYREEENGRGNFPPRFSGLQFPNYSSELNVNALELDDSALYLCASSWGLQETQYFGPGTRLLVL.

The chain combines TRBV10-3 with TRBJ2-7; 10 nucleotides align to TRBD1. This CDR3 has 13 amino acids. After removal of 4 bases from V and 3 bases from J, the junction contained 0 bases not matched to a gene. Germline V CDR1 and CDR2: ENHRY, SYGVKD. This chain's CDR3 is CAISGDRGYEQYF. CDR3 sequence (DNA): TGTGCCATCAGTGGGGACAGGGGCTACGAGCAGTACTTC.

This chain joins TRBV28 and TRBJ2-1, with TRBD2 matching 7 bases. V was clipped by 3 bases and J by 3 bases; unmatched bases: 2. From germline, CDR1 is MDHEN and CDR2 SYDVKM. This CDR3 has 14 residues. DNA of the CDR3: TGTGCCAGCAGTTTGGCGGGGGACTACAATGAGCAGTTCTTC. Residues: CASSLAGDYNEQFF.

V gene TRBV11-2 combines with J gene TRBJ1-2; 7 positions agree with TRBD1. The CDR3 loop spans 16 amino acids. Trimming took 7 bases from V and 3 from J; bases not matched to a gene: 14. Germline V gives CDR1 SGHAT, CDR2 FQNNGV. The DNA of the CDR3 is TGTGCCAGCAATCCAAGATATGTGGGACAGCACTATGGCTACACCTTC. Its translation is CASNPRYVGQHYGYTF.

The gene calls are TRBV5-4 and TRBJ2-7; 9 nucleotides agree with TRBD2. V lost 4 bases, J lost 5 bases, and 10 bases stayed unmatched. CDR3 length: 15 amino acids. CDR1 is SGHNT, CDR2 YYREEE, per germline (reference sequence). The CDR3: CASSPSSGSSHEQYF. In nucleotides, the CDR3 is TGTGCCAGCAGCCCAAGTAGCGGGAGCAGCCACGAGCAGTACTTC.

The chain recombines TRBV7-9 with TRBJ2-3, with 8 bases lining up with TRBD2. The ends lost 4 bases at V and 5 bases at J; junction bases unmatched: 8. Germline values: CDR1 SEHNR, CDR2 FQNEAQ (reference sequence). CDR3 length: 15 amino acids. The CDR3 sequence: CASSYGGGLGDTQYF. The CDR3 DNA follows: TGTGCCAGCAGCTACGGGGGGGGCCTTGGAGATACGCAGTATTTT.

The rearrangement joins TRBV30 to TRBJ2-2; TRBD1 matches 7 bases. The CDR3 is 13 amino acids. The V segment lost 6 bases and the J segment 6 bases; nucleotides outside the gene matches: 7. CDR1 and CDR2 from the germline V gene are GTSNPN and SVGIG (reference sequence). CDR3 coding DNA: TGTGCCTGTCTACCGGGACAGCCCGGGGAGCTGTTTTTT. Amino acid sequence: CACLPGQPGELFF.

In its sample, this clone was seen once. This chain uses TRBV4-1 with TRBJ1-5, with no clear D. Germline V CDR1 and CDR2: MGHRA, YSYEKL. Trimming left V 0 bases short and J 0 bases short, with 6 bases between. The CDR3 has 15 amino acids. The CDR3 region is CASSQEGVSNQPQHF. Here the CDR3 DNA reads TGCGCCAGCAGCCAAGAGGGAGTTAGCAATCAGCCCCAGCATTTT.

The chain employs TRBV2 and TRBJ2-1; 9 positions agree with TRBD2. From germline, CDR1 is SNHLY and CDR2 FYNNEI. CDR3 size: 14 residues. The ends lost 8 bases at V and 3 bases at J; junction bases unmatched: 5. CDR3 in amino acids: CASSGLALYNEQFF. CDR3 sequence (DNA): TGTGCCAGCTCGGGACTAGCTCTCTACAATGAGCAGTTCTTC.